This is a list of T cell receptor beta chains from one sample in a study of blood T cells in healthy people across ages. TCRdb used MiXCR to reprocess the 5' RACE reads, holding one entry per CDR3 protein. The sample contains approximately 800,000 distinct CDR3 sequences, about three fifths of which appear only once. Sequencing was done on a sample of blood. All receptors come from a man aged 25 to 45 in good health. The CDR3 runs from the conserved cysteine through the conserved F or W. A D gene is named only where the DNA matches it firmly. Some rows have no size entry. The others give once, few or many, or a class for an expanded clone.

d_gene,abundance,v_gene,j_gene,CDR3nt,CDR3aa
-,-,TRBV2,TRBJ2-5,TGTGCCAGCAGGCCTTCGCGTCAGGTCGAGACCCAGTACTTC,CASRPSRQVETQYF
-,-,TRBV28,TRBJ1-6,TGTGCCAGCAGTCTCCCAGGGCCGAGAAATTCACCCCTCCACTTT,CASSLPGPRNSPLHF
-,-,TRBV20-1,TRBJ2-7,TGCAGTGCTGGCCGGGGGCTCAACGAGCAGTACTTC,CSAGRGLNEQYF
TRBD2,-,TRBV7-2,TRBJ2-5,TGTGCCAGCAGCCTGACTAGCGGGCCTCAAGAGGCCCAGTACTTC,CASSLTSGPQEAQYF
TRBD2,-,TRBV20-1,TRBJ2-1,TGCAGTGCGGGGACTAGCGTGGCCTACAATGAGCAGTTCTTC,CSAGTSVAYNEQFF
-,-,TRBV29-1,TRBJ2-1,TGCAGCGCTTTCTACCGTCGGAATGAGCAGTTCTTC,CSAFYRRNEQFF
-,-,TRBV12-3/TRBV12-4,TRBJ2-3,TGTGCCAGCAGTTTGTCGGGGATCCCCGCAGATACGCAGTATTTT,CASSLSGIPADTQYF
TRBD2,-,TRBV9,TRBJ2-1,TGTGCCAGCAGCGTAGCCCCCGGGACTAGCGGGACAAATGAGCAGTTCTTC,CASSVAPGTSGTNEQFF
TRBD2,-,TRBV9,TRBJ2-1,TGTGCCAGCAAACGGAGCGGGAGTGCGGAAAATGAGCAGTTCTTC,CASKRSGSAENEQFF
-,few,TRBV6-1,TRBJ1-5,TGTGCCAGCAGTGTGGACCCAAATCAGCCCCAGCATTTT,CASSVDPNQPQHF
-,-,TRBV29-1,TRBJ2-1,TGCAGCGTTGGTCCCCGGCGCCCCTACAATGAGCAGTTCTTC,CSVGPRRPYNEQFF
TRBD2,few,TRBV7-2,TRBJ2-7,TGTGCCAGCAGCTTTGCGGGGGTCCTTTACGAGCAGTACTTC,CASSFAGVLYEQYF
-,-,TRBV18,TRBJ2-1,TGTGCCAGCTCACCCGAAGGACTTTCCCTCAGCTCCTACAATGAGCAGTTCTTC,CASSPEGLSLSSYNEQFF
-,-,TRBV29-1,TRBJ2-1,TGCAGCGTTGGGCTACAGATTTACAATGAGCAGTTCTTC,CSVGLQIYNEQFF
-,-,TRBV7-2,TRBJ1-5,TGTGCCAGCAGCCCGTACCCAGGACGTAGCAATCAGCCCCAGCATTTT,CASSPYPGRSNQPQHF